Listed below are T cell receptor beta chains from one sample, sequenced in a study of CD8+ T cells in alopecia areata. The assay was immunoSEQ multiplex PCR, and TCRdb's table has in-frame clones only and misses some. The sample lists about 120,000 clones, 58% occurring once. The sequenced sample was CD8+ T cells sorted from blood, obtained at week 4, from a patient treated with tofacitinib. The receptor set was obtained from a human donor with alopecia areata. The CDR3 runs from the conserved cysteine through the conserved F or W. Fields, in order: V gene, J gene, clone size, D gene, CDR3 DNA, CDR3 protein. A D gene is named only where the DNA matches it firmly. Size is omitted from some rows. Given values are once, few, many or a class for expanded clones.

v_call: TRBV5-6
j_call: TRBJ1-5
clone_size: NA
d_call: NA
cdr3_nt: TGTGCCAGCAGCCTCACCAATCAGCCCCAGCATTTT
cdr3_aa: CASSLTNQPQHF

v_call: TRBV29-1
j_call: TRBJ2-4
clone_size: NA
d_call: TRBD1
cdr3_nt: TGCAGCGTTCGGACAGGGATGAGCGACATTCAGTACTTC
cdr3_aa: CSVRTGMSDIQYF

v_call: TRBV5-6
j_call: TRBJ2-7
clone_size: NA
d_call: TRBD1
cdr3_nt: TGTGCCAGCAGCCGGGGACAGGGGATGGCATACGAGCAGTACTTC
cdr3_aa: CASSRGQGMAYEQYF

v_call: TRBV15
j_call: TRBJ1-5
clone_size: NA
d_call: NA
cdr3_nt: TGTGCCACCAGCAGAGAGGCTGATTCTAGCAATCAGCCCCAGCATTTT
cdr3_aa: CATSREADSSNQPQHF

v_call: TRBV29-1
j_call: TRBJ2-6
clone_size: NA
d_call: NA
cdr3_nt: TGCAGCGTTCAGGGTCACCCTCCGGGGGCCAACGTCCTGACTTTC
cdr3_aa: CSVQGHPPGANVLTF

v_call: TRBV29-1
j_call: TRBJ2-7
clone_size: NA
d_call: NA
cdr3_nt: TGCAGCGTCCCGACAGTCTCCTACGAGCAGTACTTC
cdr3_aa: CSVPTVSYEQYF

v_call: TRBV30
j_call: TRBJ2-7
clone_size: NA
d_call: NA
cdr3_nt: TGTGCCTGGAGTTGGGACTCCTACGAGCAGTACTTC
cdr3_aa: CAWSWDSYEQYF

v_call: TRBV7-9
j_call: TRBJ1-4
clone_size: few
d_call: TRBD1
cdr3_nt: TGTGCCAGCAGGCTTGGTCAGGGGGAGGAAAAACTGTTTTTT
cdr3_aa: CASRLGQGEEKLFF

v_call: TRBV25-1
j_call: TRBJ1-1
clone_size: NA
d_call: NA
cdr3_nt: TGTGCCAGCAGGTCCGACCGGAACACTGAAGCTTTCTTT
cdr3_aa: CASRSDRNTEAFF

v_call: TRBV4-1
j_call: TRBJ2-7
clone_size: NA
d_call: NA
cdr3_nt: TGCGCCAGCAGCCAAGATTGGGCAGGGCCCGGGTACGAGCAGTACTTC
cdr3_aa: CASSQDWAGPGYEQYF

v_call: TRBV5-1
j_call: TRBJ2-7
clone_size: NA
d_call: NA
cdr3_nt: TGCGCCAGCAGCTTGGCAGAGGGGAAAAGATCCTACGAGCAGTACTTC
cdr3_aa: CASSLAEGKRSYEQYF

v_call: TRBV7-2
j_call: TRBJ2-7
clone_size: NA
d_call: TRBD2
cdr3_nt: TGTGCCAGCAGCTCCTTGCGGGGGACCTACGAGCAGTACTTC
cdr3_aa: CASSSLRGTYEQYF

v_call: TRBV25-1
j_call: TRBJ1-5
clone_size: NA
d_call: NA
cdr3_nt: TGTGCCAGCAGCAGCCAAGGGGAAGATCAGCCCCAGCATTTT
cdr3_aa: CASSSQGEDQPQHF

v_call: TRBV15
j_call: TRBJ2-1
clone_size: NA
d_call: NA
cdr3_nt: TGTGCCACCAACAGGGGCTTTGGGGGGAAAGGAAATGAGCAGTTCTTC
cdr3_aa: CATNRGFGGKGNEQFF

v_call: TRBV15
j_call: TRBJ2-2
clone_size: NA
d_call: TRBD1
cdr3_nt: TGTGCCACCAGCAGAGAGGGGCAGGGGGCGCCTACCGGGGAGCTGTTTTTT
cdr3_aa: CATSREGQGAPTGELFF

v_call: TRBV7-9
j_call: TRBJ2-1
clone_size: NA
d_call: TRBD2
cdr3_nt: TGTGCCAGCAGCTTATCGCGACTAGCGGGGCGAACATCTTACAATGAGCAGTTCTTC
cdr3_aa: CASSLSRLAGRTSYNEQFF

v_call: TRBV2
j_call: TRBJ1-1
clone_size: NA
d_call: TRBD1
cdr3_nt: TGTGCCAGCAAGGACACAGGGGAAGGAGCTTTCTTT
cdr3_aa: CASKDTGEGAFF

v_call: TRBV2
j_call: TRBJ2-5
clone_size: NA
d_call: TRBD2
cdr3_nt: TGTGCCAGCAGTAAAAGACTAGCGGGGCAAGAGACCCAGTACTTC
cdr3_aa: CASSKRLAGQETQYF

v_call: TRBV29-1
j_call: TRBJ1-5
clone_size: NA
d_call: NA
cdr3_nt: TGCAGCGTTGTTAGCGGCTTCGAGGGGAATAGCAATCAGCCCCAGCATTTT
cdr3_aa: CSVVSGFEGNSNQPQHF

v_call: TRBV30
j_call: TRBJ2-3
clone_size: NA
d_call: TRBD2
cdr3_nt: TGTGCCTGGAGTTTTACTAGCGGGGGGCTTGGTACGCAGTATTTT
cdr3_aa: CAWSFTSGGLGTQYF

v_call: TRBV30
j_call: TRBJ1-2
clone_size: NA
d_call: NA
cdr3_nt: TGTGCCTGGAGTGATAAGGATAACTATGGCTACACCTTC
cdr3_aa: CAWSDKDNYGYTF

v_call: TRBV19
j_call: TRBJ2-4
clone_size: NA
d_call: NA
cdr3_nt: TGTGCCAGTAGTACGGCCAAAAACATTCAGTACTTC
cdr3_aa: CASSTAKNIQYF

v_call: TRBV11-2
j_call: TRBJ2-3
clone_size: few
d_call: TRBD2
cdr3_nt: TGTGCCAGTCAGCCGTGGGGACTAGCGGGGGCGGATACGCAGTATTTT
cdr3_aa: CASQPWGLAGADTQYF

v_call: TRBV7-9
j_call: TRBJ2-1
clone_size: NA
d_call: NA
cdr3_nt: TGTGCCAGCAGCTTGGACGTTGAGCAGTTCTTC
cdr3_aa: CASSLDVEQFF

v_call: TRBV7-9
j_call: TRBJ1-2
clone_size: NA
d_call: NA
cdr3_nt: TGTGCCAGCAGCGGCCGCGGCTACACCTTC
cdr3_aa: CASSGRGYTF

v_call: TRBV11-3
j_call: TRBJ2-5
clone_size: NA
d_call: TRBD2
cdr3_nt: TGTGCCAGCAGCCATGGACTAGAAGAGACCCAGTACTTC
cdr3_aa: CASSHGLEETQYF

v_call: TRBV2
j_call: TRBJ2-3
clone_size: once
d_call: NA
cdr3_nt: TGTGCCAGCAGGGTTGCGTGGATCGGCACAGATACGCAGTATTTT
cdr3_aa: CASRVAWIGTDTQYF

v_call: TRBV30
j_call: TRBJ2-3
clone_size: NA
d_call: TRBD2
cdr3_nt: TGTGCCTGGAGTCTTCTAGCGGGGAGCACAGATACGCAGTATTTT
cdr3_aa: CAWSLLAGSTDTQYF

v_call: TRBV30
j_call: TRBJ2-1
clone_size: NA
d_call: NA
cdr3_nt: TGTGCCTACAGAAGACTGACATTCAATGAGCAGTTCTTC
cdr3_aa: CAYRRLTFNEQFF

v_call: TRBV30
j_call: TRBJ2-3
clone_size: few
d_call: NA
cdr3_nt: TGTGCCTGGAAGCTCCCCGCGGGGATTTCCACAGATACGCAGTATTTT
cdr3_aa: CAWKLPAGISTDTQYF

v_call: TRBV30
j_call: TRBJ2-7
clone_size: NA
d_call: NA
cdr3_nt: TGTGCCTGGAGTGCCGGTGGCGTCTCCTACGAGCAGTACTTC
cdr3_aa: CAWSAGGVSYEQYF

v_call: TRBV29-1
j_call: TRBJ1-2
clone_size: NA
d_call: NA
cdr3_nt: TGCAGCGTTGCCAACGGACAGTCCCCGAGTGTGAGCTATGGCTACACCTTC
cdr3_aa: CSVANGQSPSVSYGYTF

v_call: TRBV6-6
j_call: TRBJ1-3
clone_size: many
d_call: NA
cdr3_nt: TGTGCCAGCAGTTACGAAGGGAGCTCTGGAAACACCATATATTTT
cdr3_aa: CASSYEGSSGNTIYF

v_call: TRBV5-1
j_call: TRBJ2-3
clone_size: once
d_call: NA
cdr3_nt: TGCGCCAGCAGCCCGCTGGAAGATACGCAGTATTTT
cdr3_aa: CASSPLEDTQYF

v_call: TRBV29-1
j_call: TRBJ2-5
clone_size: few
d_call: NA
cdr3_nt: TGCAGCGTTGAAGATTCATCCAACAGGGAGGATCCCAACTGGTTCCAAGAGACCCAGTACTTC
cdr3_aa: CSVEDSSNREDPNWFQETQYF

v_call: TRBV11-2
j_call: TRBJ2-5
clone_size: NA
d_call: TRBD2
cdr3_nt: TGTGCCAGCAGCTCCTGGACTAGCGGGGGGCCCCAAGAGACCCAGTACTTC
cdr3_aa: CASSSWTSGGPQETQYF

v_call: TRBV6-6
j_call: TRBJ2-5
clone_size: NA
d_call: NA
cdr3_nt: TGTGCCAGCAGTTACTCGATCGAACGAGAGACCCAGTACTTC
cdr3_aa: CASSYSIERETQYF

v_call: TRBV7-8
j_call: TRBJ1-2
clone_size: NA
d_call: NA
cdr3_nt: TGTGCCAGCAGCTCCGCAGGAAACGCTAACTATGGCTACACCTTC
cdr3_aa: CASSSAGNANYGYTF

v_call: TRBV13
j_call: TRBJ2-1
clone_size: NA
d_call: TRBD2
cdr3_nt: TGTGCCAGCAGCTTAGAGCGGGAGGAGCAGTTCTTC
cdr3_aa: CASSLEREEQFF

v_call: TRBV7-3
j_call: TRBJ1-2
clone_size: NA
d_call: NA
cdr3_nt: TGTGCCAGCAGCCCAACTCTCGGGGGAGGCTACACCTTC
cdr3_aa: CASSPTLGGGYTF

v_call: TRBV2
j_call: TRBJ2-1
clone_size: once
d_call: NA
cdr3_nt: TGTGCCAGCAGTGAAGCGGGGGGGCCAGCTGAGCAGTTCTTC
cdr3_aa: CASSEAGGPAEQFF

v_call: TRBV15
j_call: TRBJ2-1
clone_size: NA
d_call: TRBD2
cdr3_nt: TGTGCCACCCAGCCTAGCGGGGGAAATATTTACAATGAGCAGTTCTTC
cdr3_aa: CATQPSGGNIYNEQFF

v_call: TRBV7-8
j_call: TRBJ2-2
clone_size: NA
d_call: TRBD1
cdr3_nt: TGTGCCAGCAGCTTAGAGGGACAGGGGCCAGACACCGGGGAGCTGTTTTTT
cdr3_aa: CASSLEGQGPDTGELFF

v_call: TRBV7-9
j_call: TRBJ1-5
clone_size: few
d_call: TRBD1
cdr3_nt: TGTGCCAGCAGCCTTACAGGGGGCAATCAGCCCCAGCATTTT
cdr3_aa: CASSLTGGNQPQHF

v_call: TRBV6-6
j_call: TRBJ2-7
clone_size: NA
d_call: NA
cdr3_nt: TGTGCCAGCAGTTTTGGGGTCTACGAGCAGTACTTC
cdr3_aa: CASSFGVYEQYF

v_call: TRBV6-5
j_call: TRBJ1-2
clone_size: few
d_call: TRBD1
cdr3_nt: TGTGCCAGCAGTGGACCCGGGACAGGCTATGGCTACACCTTC
cdr3_aa: CASSGPGTGYGYTF

v_call: TRBV9
j_call: TRBJ2-6
clone_size: few
d_call: NA
cdr3_nt: TGTGCCAGCGGAGATCTAGGGGCCAACGTCCTGACTTTC
cdr3_aa: CASGDLGANVLTF

v_call: TRBV13
j_call: TRBJ2-7
clone_size: NA
d_call: NA
cdr3_nt: TGTGCCAGCAGCCCGACAGCCTACGAGCAGTACTTC
cdr3_aa: CASSPTAYEQYF

v_call: TRBV7-3
j_call: TRBJ2-3
clone_size: NA
d_call: TRBD1
cdr3_nt: TGTGCCAGCAGCTCGGGACAGACTCACACAGATACGCAGTATTTT
cdr3_aa: CASSSGQTHTDTQYF

v_call: TRBV7-2
j_call: TRBJ2-7
clone_size: once
d_call: NA
cdr3_nt: TGTGCCAGCAGCCCGCGGGACTTTCGCTCCTACGAGCAGTACTTC
cdr3_aa: CASSPRDFRSYEQYF

v_call: TRBV4-1
j_call: TRBJ1-5
clone_size: few
d_call: NA
cdr3_nt: TGCGCCAGCAGCCAAGGTGCCCTAGGGAGTCAGCCCCAGCATTTT
cdr3_aa: CASSQGALGSQPQHF

v_call: TRBV6-6
j_call: TRBJ1-5
clone_size: NA
d_call: NA
cdr3_nt: TGTGCCAGCAACAGTTATAGCAATCAGCCCCAGCATTTT
cdr3_aa: CASNSYSNQPQHF

v_call: TRBV30
j_call: TRBJ1-1
clone_size: few
d_call: NA
cdr3_nt: TGTGCCTGGAGTGTCGACACTGAAGCTTTCTTT
cdr3_aa: CAWSVDTEAFF

v_call: TRBV10-3
j_call: TRBJ2-1
clone_size: few
d_call: TRBD2
cdr3_nt: TGTGCCATCAGTGAGTCGGCAACTAGCGGCTACAATGAGCAGTTCTTC
cdr3_aa: CAISESATSGYNEQFF